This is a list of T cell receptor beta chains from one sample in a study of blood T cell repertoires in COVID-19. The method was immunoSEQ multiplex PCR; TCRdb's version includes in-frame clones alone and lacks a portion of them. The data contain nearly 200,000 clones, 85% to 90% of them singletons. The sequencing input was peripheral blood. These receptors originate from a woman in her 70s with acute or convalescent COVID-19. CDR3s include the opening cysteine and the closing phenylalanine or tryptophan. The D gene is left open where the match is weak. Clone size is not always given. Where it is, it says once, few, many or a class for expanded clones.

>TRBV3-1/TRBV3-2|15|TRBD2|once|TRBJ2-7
CASSQEVLGLTSCYF
TGTGCCAGCAGCCAAGAAGTTCTCGGGCTGACTAGCTGCTACTTC
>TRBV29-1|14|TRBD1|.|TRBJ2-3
CSVADRGNTDTQYF
TGCAGCGTTGCGGACAGGGGGAACACAGATACGCAGTATTTT
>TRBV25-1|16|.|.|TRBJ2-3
CASSDQRVRSTDTQYF
TGTGCCAGCAGTGATCAGAGAGTGAGGAGCACAGATACGCAGTATTTT
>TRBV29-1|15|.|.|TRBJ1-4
CSVSSGGADNEKLFF
TGCAGCGTTTCATCGGGGGGCGCGGATAATGAAAAACTGTTTTTT
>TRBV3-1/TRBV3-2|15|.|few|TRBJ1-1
CASSAPKKGGTEAFF
TGTGCCAGCAGCGCGCCTAAAAAAGGGGGCACTGAAGCTTTCTTT
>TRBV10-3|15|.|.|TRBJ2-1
CAISVGSRGNSEQFF
TGTGCCATCAGTGTTGGTAGCAGGGGAAACAGTGAGCAGTTCTTC
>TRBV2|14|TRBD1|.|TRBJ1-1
CASSTIRDRTEAFF
TGTGCCAGCAGTACCATTAGGGACAGAACCGAAGCTTTCTTT
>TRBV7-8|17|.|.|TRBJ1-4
CASSTRDNLPSGEKLFF
TGTGCCAGCAGCACCCGGGACAACCTACCTAGCGGTGAAAAACTGTTTTTT
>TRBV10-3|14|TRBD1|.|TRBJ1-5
CAISSGGRYQPQHF
TGTGCCATCAGCTCAGGGGGCCGATATCAGCCCCAGCATTTT
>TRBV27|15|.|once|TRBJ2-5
CASSLSAGPFGTQYF
TGTGCCAGCAGTTTATCGGCGGGCCCTTTTGGAACCCAGTACTTC
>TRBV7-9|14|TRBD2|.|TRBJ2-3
CASSSDGGADTQYF
TGTGCCAGCAGCTCGGACGGGGGGGCAGATACGCAGTATTTT
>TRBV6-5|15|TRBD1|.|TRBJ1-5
CASSPGTGGNQPQHF
TGTGCCAGCAGTCCAGGGACAGGGGGGAATCAGCCCCAGCATTTT
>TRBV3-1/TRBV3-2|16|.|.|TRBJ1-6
CASSNQDGGGYSALHF
TGTGCCAGCAGCAACCAAGATGGCGGGGGGTATTCGGCCCTCCACTTT
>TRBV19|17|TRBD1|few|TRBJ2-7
CASSIGTGGLSSYEQYF
TGTGCCAGTAGTATAGGGACAGGGGGCCTGAGCTCCTACGAGCAGTACTTC
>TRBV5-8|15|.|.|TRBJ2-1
CASSPRTVFYNEQFF
TGTGCCAGCAGCCCGCGGACAGTTTTTTACAATGAGCAGTTCTTC
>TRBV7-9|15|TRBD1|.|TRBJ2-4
CASSLQGAVGNIQYF
TGTGCCAGCAGCTTACAGGGGGCGGTTGGAAACATTCAGTACTTC
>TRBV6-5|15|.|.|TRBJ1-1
CASSYSRAGNTEAFF
TGTGCCAGCAGTTACTCGAGGGCAGGCAACACTGAAGCTTTCTTT
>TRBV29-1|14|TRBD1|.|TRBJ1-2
CSVGSGQGWDGYTF
TGCAGCGTTGGTTCGGGACAGGGTTGGGATGGCTACACCTTC
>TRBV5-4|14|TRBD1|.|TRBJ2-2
CASRSGQDTGELFF
TGTGCCAGCAGATCGGGACAGGACACCGGGGAGCTGTTTTTT
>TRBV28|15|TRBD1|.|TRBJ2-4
CASSPLGTGGHIQYF
TGTGCCAGCAGTCCCCTTGGGACAGGGGGGCACATTCAGTACTTC
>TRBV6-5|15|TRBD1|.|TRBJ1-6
CASSSRTGDNSPLHF
TGTGCCAGCAGCTCCCGGACAGGGGATAATTCACCCCTCCACTTT
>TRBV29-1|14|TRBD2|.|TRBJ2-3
CSVEGGRATDTQYF
TGCAGCGTTGAAGGCGGGAGGGCCACAGATACGCAGTATTTT
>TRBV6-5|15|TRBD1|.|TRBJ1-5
CASNPQGYSNQPQHF
TGTGCCAGCAACCCACAGGGGTATAGCAATCAGCCCCAGCATTTT
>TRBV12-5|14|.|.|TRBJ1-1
CASGLERVNTEAFF
TGTGCTAGTGGTTTGGAACGGGTGAACACTGAAGCTTTCTTT
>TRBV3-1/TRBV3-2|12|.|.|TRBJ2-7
CASSQGWSEQYF
TGTGCCAGCAGCCAAGGCTGGAGCGAGCAGTACTTC
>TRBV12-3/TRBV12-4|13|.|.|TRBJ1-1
CASSLSIGTEAFF
TGTGCCAGCAGTTTATCGATCGGCACTGAAGCTTTCTTT
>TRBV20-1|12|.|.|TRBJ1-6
CSASRYNSPLHF
TGCAGTGCTAGTCGGTATAATTCACCCCTCCACTTT
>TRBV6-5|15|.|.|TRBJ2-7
CASSASDSPVHEQYF
TGTGCCAGCAGCGCCTCGGACAGTCCCGTTCACGAGCAGTACTTC
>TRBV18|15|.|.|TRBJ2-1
CASSPGRTSYNEQFF
TGTGCCAGCTCACCTGGGAGGACGTCCTACAATGAGCAGTTCTTC
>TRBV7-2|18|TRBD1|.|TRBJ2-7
CASSLEGQGLLTSYEQYF
TGTGCCAGCAGCTTGGAGGGACAGGGACTCCTAACCTCCTACGAGCAGTACTTC
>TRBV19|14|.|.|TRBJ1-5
CASADGGSNQPQHF
TGTGCCAGTGCGGACGGGGGGAGCAATCAGCCCCAGCATTTT
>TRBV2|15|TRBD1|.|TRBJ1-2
CASSLIRQGADGYTF
TGTGCCAGCAGCCTCATACGACAGGGGGCAGATGGCTACACCTTC
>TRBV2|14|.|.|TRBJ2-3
CASSVRWEADTQYF
TGTGCCAGCAGTGTGAGATGGGAGGCGGATACGCAGTATTTT
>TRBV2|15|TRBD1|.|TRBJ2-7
CASSYRDRESYEQYF
TGTGCCAGCAGTTACCGGGACAGGGAATCCTACGAGCAGTACTTC
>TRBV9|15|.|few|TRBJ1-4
CASSVVDGLNEKLFF
TGTGCCAGCAGCGTAGTTGACGGACTCAATGAAAAACTGTTTTTT
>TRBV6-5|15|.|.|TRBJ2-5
CASGEGYGNLETQYF
TGTGCCAGCGGAGAGGGATATGGGAATTTAGAGACCCAGTACTTC
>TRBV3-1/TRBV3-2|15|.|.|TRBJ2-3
CASSQDRGGTDTQYF
TGTGCCAGCAGCCAAGACAGGGGGGGCACAGATACGCAGTATTTT
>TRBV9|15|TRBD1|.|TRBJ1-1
CASSRDRDLNTEAFF
TGTGCCAGCAGCCGGGACAGGGACTTGAACACTGAAGCTTTCTTT
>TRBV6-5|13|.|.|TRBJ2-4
CATRRGKGNIQYF
TGTGCCACCCGAAGGGGGAAAGGGAACATTCAGTACTTC
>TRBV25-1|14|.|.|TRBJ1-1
CASSESQGRTEAFF
TGTGCCAGCAGTGAGTCACAGGGCCGGACTGAAGCTTTCTTT
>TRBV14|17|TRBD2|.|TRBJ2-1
CASSQDLGLAGGNEQFF
TGTGCCAGCAGCCAAGATCTAGGGCTAGCGGGAGGCAATGAGCAGTTCTTC
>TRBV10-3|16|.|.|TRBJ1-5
CAISPGPPRRDQPQHF
TGTGCCATCAGTCCGGGACCGCCTCGGAGGGATCAGCCCCAGCATTTT
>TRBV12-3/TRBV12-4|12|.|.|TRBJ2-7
CASSLAFYEQYF
TGTGCCAGCAGTTTAGCCTTTTACGAGCAGTACTTC